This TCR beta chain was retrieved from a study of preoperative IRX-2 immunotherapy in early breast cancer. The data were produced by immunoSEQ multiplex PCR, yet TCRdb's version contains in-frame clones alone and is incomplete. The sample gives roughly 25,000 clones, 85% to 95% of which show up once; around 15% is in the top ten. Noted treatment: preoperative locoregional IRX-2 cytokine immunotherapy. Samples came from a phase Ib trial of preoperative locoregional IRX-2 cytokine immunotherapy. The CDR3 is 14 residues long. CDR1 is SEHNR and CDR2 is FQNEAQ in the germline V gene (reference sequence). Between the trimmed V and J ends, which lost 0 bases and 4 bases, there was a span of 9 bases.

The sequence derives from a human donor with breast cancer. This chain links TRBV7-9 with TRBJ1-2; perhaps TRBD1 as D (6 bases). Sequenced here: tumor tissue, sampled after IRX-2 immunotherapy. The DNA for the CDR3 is TGTGCCAGCAGCTTAGCTACAGGGTTCTATGGCTACACCTTC. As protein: CASSLATGFYGYTF. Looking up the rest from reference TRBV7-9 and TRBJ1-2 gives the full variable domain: DTGVSQNPRHKITKRGQNVTFRCDPISEHNRLYWYRQTLGQGPEFLTYFQNEAQLEKSRLLSDRFSAERPKGSFSTLEIQRTEQGDSAMYLCASSLATGFYGYTFGSGTRLTVV.